Only a few counts were recorded for the clone carrying this T cell receptor beta chain. Its antigen is undetermined. The germline gives CDR1 MNHEY, CDR2 SMNVEV (reference sequence). The junction had 8 bases not matched to a gene; V was cut back by 6 bases and J by 7 bases. CDR3 length equals 15 residues. TCRdb recomputed calls from the reads with MiXCR, one row per CDR3 protein. The table records around 530,000 distinct CDR3 sequences, roughly 29% of them present only once. This sample is part of a study of T cell repertoires in cytomegalovirus infection. On the study more broadly: From public TCR beta signatures came an indication of both CMV infection and matching HLA type.

Findings and caveats of the study: CMV-specific HLA-C-restricted TCR beta clonotypes dominated the ex vivo response. CMV carriers having the relevant HLA were flagged by cumulative public TCR beta family frequency.

The sample was PBMCs. J is TRBJ1-6 and V is TRBV27; 8 bases align to TRBD1. The clonotype comes from a human donor in good health (CMV status not recorded). Some clones in this sample may be carry-over from other donors' samples. The CDR3 region is CASSPQGVRNSPLHF. Here the CDR3 DNA reads TGTGCCAGCAGCCCACAGGGGGTAAGGAATTCACCCCTCCACTTT.